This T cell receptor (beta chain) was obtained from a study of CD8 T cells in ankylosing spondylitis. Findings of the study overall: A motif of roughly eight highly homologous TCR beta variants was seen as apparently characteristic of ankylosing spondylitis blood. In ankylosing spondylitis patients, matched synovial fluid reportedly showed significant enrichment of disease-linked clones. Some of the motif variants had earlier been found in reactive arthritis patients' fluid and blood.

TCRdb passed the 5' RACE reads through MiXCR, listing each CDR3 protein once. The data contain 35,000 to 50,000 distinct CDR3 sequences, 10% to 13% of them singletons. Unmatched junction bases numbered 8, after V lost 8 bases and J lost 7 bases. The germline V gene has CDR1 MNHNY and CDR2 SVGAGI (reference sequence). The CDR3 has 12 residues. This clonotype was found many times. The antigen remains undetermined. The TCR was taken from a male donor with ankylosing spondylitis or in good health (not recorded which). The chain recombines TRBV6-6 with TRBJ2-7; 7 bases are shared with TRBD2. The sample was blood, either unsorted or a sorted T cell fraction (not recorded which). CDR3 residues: CASSRGSGEQYF. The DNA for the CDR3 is TGTGCCAGCTCTCGCGGGAGTGGGGAGCAGTACTTC.